The rows below give T cell receptor beta chains drawn from one sample of a study of CD8 T cells in ankylosing spondylitis. MiXCR, run by TCRdb on the 5' RACE reads, gives a single entry per CDR3 protein. The table has about 800,000 distinct CDR3 sequences, roughly 12% seen once. The specimen was blood, either unsorted or a sorted T cell fraction (not recorded which). Every receptor here comes from a male donor with ankylosing spondylitis. CDR3s include the opening cysteine and the closing phenylalanine or tryptophan. D genes are given only for firm matches. Where a row states a size, it is once, few, many or the class of an expanded clone; other rows omit it.

TRBV20-1	NA	14	TRBJ2-7	NA	CSAPPPTGRNEQYF	TGCAGTGCTCCGCCCCCAACAGGGAGGAACGAGCAGTACTTC
TRBV4-3	NA	14	TRBJ2-7	NA	CASSQHFSGYEQYF	TGCGCCAGCAGCCAACATTTCTCAGGATACGAGCAGTACTTC
TRBV6-2/TRBV6-3	NA	11	TRBJ2-7	TRBD1	CASRDRGLEYF	TGTGCCAGCAGAGACAGGGGGCTGGAGTACTTC
TRBV7-6	NA	15	TRBJ2-7	NA	CASSLGAYESYEQYF	TGTGCCAGCAGCCTGGGAGCCTACGAATCCTACGAGCAGTACTTC
TRBV5-1	NA	15	TRBJ2-7	TRBD2	CASSSSAGVVDEQYF	TGCGCCAGCAGCTCTAGCGCGGGAGTTGTGGACGAGCAGTACTTC
TRBV12-3/TRBV12-4	many	15	TRBJ2-1	NA	CASSFSGAFDDEQFF	TGTGCCAGCAGTTTCTCTGGGGCCTTCGACGATGAGCAGTTCTTC
TRBV5-6	NA	16	TRBJ1-1	NA	CASSFGFGQTNTEAFF	TGTGCCAGCAGCTTTGGCTTTGGGCAGACGAACACTGAAGCTTTCTTT
TRBV7-9	few	15	TRBJ2-1	NA	CASSLIGSPYNEQFF	TGTGCCAGCAGCTTAATCGGCAGCCCCTACAATGAGCAGTTCTTC
TRBV28	few	14	TRBJ1-1	NA	CASRPPQVSYEAFF	TGTGCCAGCAGACCCCCCCAGGTTTCCTATGAAGCTTTCTTT
TRBV9	NA	15	TRBJ2-5	TRBD2	CASSPWTSGQETQYF	TGTGCCAGCAGCCCGTGGACTAGCGGCCAAGAGACCCAGTACTTC
TRBV18	NA	14	TRBJ2-5	NA	CASSPQGSEETQYF	TGTGCCAGCTCACCACAGGGTTCGGAAGAGACCCAGTACTTC
TRBV20-1	few	14	TRBJ2-7	NA	CSARVGTNTYEQYF	TGCAGTGCCCGGGTCGGGACAAACACCTACGAGCAGTACTTC
TRBV4-3	few	13	TRBJ1-6	NA	CASSQGTDSPLHF	TGCGCCAGCAGCCAAGGGACCGATTCACCCCTCCACTTT
TRBV7-2	many	15	TRBJ2-3	TRBD1	CASSFASTGGDTQYF	TGTGCCAGCAGCTTCGCCTCCACAGGGGGAGATACGCAGTATTTT
TRBV20-1	many	13	TRBJ2-7	NA	CSALADSSYEQYF	TGCAGTGCCTTAGCGGACAGCTCCTACGAGCAGTACTTC
TRBV6-2/TRBV6-3	few	14	TRBJ2-2	NA	CASTAGVLTGELFF	TGTGCCAGCACTGCAGGGGTACTGACCGGGGAGCTGTTTTTT
TRBV4-3	many	14	TRBJ1-2	NA	CASSQDRGIYGYTF	TGCGCCAGCAGCCAAGATCGAGGGATCTATGGCTACACCTTC
TRBV19	NA	15	TRBJ2-2	TRBD1	CASRTYGTEVRELFF	TGTGCCAGTAGAACATACGGGACAGAGGTCCGGGAGCTGTTTTTT
TRBV6-2/TRBV6-3	few	16	TRBJ2-4	NA	CASSTNVGSRKGIQYF	TGTGCCAGCAGCACCAACGTGGGGTCTCGGAAGGGGATTCAGTACTTC
TRBV10-3	NA	15	TRBJ2-2	TRBD2	CAISSGLANTGELFF	TGTGCCATCAGCTCGGGACTAGCAAACACCGGGGAGCTGTTTTTT
TRBV15	many	13	TRBJ2-1	NA	CATTPRAYNEQFF	TGTGCCACCACCCCACGAGCGTACAATGAGCAGTTCTTC
TRBV5-4	NA	16	TRBJ2-1	TRBD2	CASSLGGASGYNEQFF	TGTGCCAGCAGCCTGGGCGGAGCTAGCGGTTACAATGAGCAGTTCTTC
TRBV7-9	NA	12	TRBJ1-1	NA	CASSLVEALAFF	TGTGCCAGCAGCTTAGTGGAGGCCCTAGCTTTCTTT
TRBV6-5	NA	14	TRBJ2-7	TRBD1	CASSYGTGVYEQYF	TGTGCCAGCAGTTACGGGACAGGGGTCTACGAGCAGTACTTC
TRBV30	NA	12	TRBJ1-2	NA	CASLGVVYGYTF	TGTGCCTCTCTGGGGGTAGTCTATGGCTACACCTTC
TRBV5-1	many	16	TRBJ2-2	NA	CASNSEGSTYAGELFF	TGCGCCAGCAACTCAGAGGGGTCGACGTACGCCGGGGAGCTGTTTTTT
TRBV6-2/TRBV6-3	few	13	TRBJ2-1	NA	CASSYGQHNEQFF	TGTGCCAGCAGTTACGGTCAGCACAATGAGCAGTTCTTC
TRBV10-3	few	16	TRBJ2-1	NA	CAISERGAGSYNEQFF	TGTGCCATCAGTGAGCGGGGGGCCGGCTCTTACAATGAGCAGTTCTTC
TRBV20-1	few	15	TRBJ2-4	NA	CSAQEWGMAKNIQYF	TGCAGTGCTCAGGAATGGGGGATGGCCAAAAACATTCAGTACTTC
TRBV5-1	few	16	TRBJ1-4	NA	CASSSSAGWTNEKLFF	TGCGCCAGCAGCTCTTCGGCAGGGTGGACTAATGAAAAACTGTTTTTT
TRBV10-3	many	13	TRBJ2-7	NA	CAISEWDGYEQYF	TGTGCCATCAGTGAATGGGACGGCTACGAGCAGTACTTC
TRBV7-2	few	13	TRBJ1-5	NA	CASSFEQGKPQHF	TGTGCCAGCAGCTTCGAGCAGGGGAAGCCCCAGCATTTT
TRBV6-2/TRBV6-3	NA	13	TRBJ2-5	NA	CASTRGLQETQYF	TGTGCCAGCACCCGAGGACTACAAGAGACCCAGTACTTC
TRBV12-3/TRBV12-4	many	12	TRBJ1-2	NA	CASSRSNYGYTF	TGTGCCAGCAGTCGATCTAACTATGGCTACACCTTC
TRBV20-1	few	13	TRBJ1-3	NA	CSVDAISGNTIYF	TGCAGTGTTGACGCCATCTCTGGAAACACCATATATTTT
TRBV20-1	few	13	TRBJ1-3	NA	CSARDAVGNTIYF	TGCAGTGCTAGAGATGCCGTAGGAAACACCATATATTTT
TRBV4-3	NA	15	TRBJ1-6	NA	CASRAGFRDNSPLHF	TGCGCCAGCAGGGCAGGGTTCAGGGATAATTCACCCCTCCACTTT
TRBV4-3	NA	14	TRBJ2-5	NA	CASSQGYLQETQYF	TGCGCCAGCAGCCAAGGCTATCTACAAGAGACCCAGTACTTC
TRBV7-2	few	16	TRBJ2-7	TRBD1	CASSLTTGQGGYEQYF	TGTGCCAGCAGCTTAACGACGGGACAGGGAGGCTACGAGCAGTACTTC
TRBV10-3	few	13	TRBJ2-5	NA	CATAIGAAETQYF	TGTGCCACCGCGATTGGGGCAGCAGAGACCCAGTACTTC
TRBV5-1	few	15	TRBJ2-4	TRBD1	CASSTGQGSRDIQYF	TGCGCCAGCAGCACCGGACAGGGGTCAAGGGACATTCAGTACTTC
TRBV28	NA	16	TRBJ2-1	NA	CASSFPGAYTYNEQFF	TGTGCCAGCAGTTTTCCGGGAGCTTATACCTACAATGAGCAGTTCTTC
TRBV10-3	many	14	TRBJ2-5	TRBD1	CAISEDRDQETQYF	TGTGCCATCAGTGAGGACAGGGACCAAGAGACCCAGTACTTC